This T cell receptor (beta chain) appears in the sequencing data of a study of shared clonotypes between healthy human individuals. CDR3 length: 11 residues. CDR1 DFQATT and CDR2 SNEGSKA come from the germline V gene (reference sequence). Deletions cut 4 bases from V and 6 bases from J, with 7 bases between. General observations from the study: Shared clonotypes across all four donors exceeded non-shared ones in generation probability.

To note about this clone: No antigen is known for it.

Only in-frame clones appear in the TCRdb table, and some are missing; sequencing was by immunoSEQ multiplex PCR. The table shows over 700,000 clones, with 55% to 80% occurring only once. Participating donors were healthy, HIV-negative adults free of recent acute infections or vaccinations. The donors, all of them Caucasian adults, lived in Nashville, Tennessee. This chain uses TRBV20-1 with TRBJ1-5, with D unclear. Input material: memory CD4+ T cells sorted from blood. The sample's subset: CD45RA-negative fraction. The sequence was obtained from a woman in her twenties or thirties in good health. CDR3 protein: CSAKRGQPQHF. In DNA, the CDR3 is TGCAGTGCTAAGAGAGGTCAGCCCCAGCATTTT.